This paragraph reports one TCR beta chain. The antigen is unknown. Trimming removed 3 bases at V and 2 bases at J, with 13 bases between. Germline lookup yields CDR1 KGHSH and CDR2 LQKENI. The CDR3 consists of 15 residues. This sample is drawn from a study of cytomegalovirus exposure and HLA in healthy donors. Study-level findings and limits: TCR beta sequences numbering around 15,000 were associated with HLA alleles at 0.05 false discovery rate in a later analysis. Upon later analysis, TCR association rates were observed to vary by HLA locus, being highest for DRB1 and lowest for HLA-C.

PCR primers comprised 60 Vbeta and 13 Jbeta primers. Sequenced by immunoSEQ multiplex PCR; TCRdb stores in-frame clones only, minus some. This sample's clone table lists under 200,000 clones. Although they were nominally healthy when sampled, donors likely had unrecorded immune exposures. This chain uses TRBV18 with TRBJ1-2; D possibly corresponds to TRBD1 (6 bases). This clonotype originated in a man aged 30-40 years in good health and CMV-seronegative. Sequencing used PBMCs. The CDR3 region has the DNA TGTGCCAGCTCACCCGACAGGATACCCAACTATGGCTACACCTTC. This gives the protein CASSPDRIPNYGYTF.